Listed below are T cell receptor beta chains from one sample, sequenced in a study of blood T cell repertoires in COVID-19. Some clones are missing from TCRdb's copy, which holds only in-frame ones; the method was immunoSEQ multiplex PCR. The profile shows around 47,000 clones, approximately 82% of them singletons. Material for sequencing was peripheral blood. Receptors originate from a man aged 65 to 85 with active COVID-19. Both conserved end residues are part of each CDR3. D genes are given only for firm matches. Clone size, where shown, is once, few, many, or a class for clones that have expanded.

V gene	D gene	clone size	J gene	CDR3 protein	CDR3 DNA
TRBV9	TRBD2	NA	TRBJ2-2	CASSVAAGGHTGELFF	TGTGCCAGCAGCGTAGCAGCGGGGGGACATACCGGGGAGCTGTTTTTT
TRBV18	NA	once	TRBJ2-7	CASSPYTDGIYEQYF	TGTGCCAGCTCACCATATACGGACGGGATATACGAGCAGTACTTC
TRBV9	NA	NA	TRBJ1-5	CASSVAGGNQPQHF	TGTGCCAGCAGCGTTGCAGGGGGCAATCAGCCCCAGCATTTT
TRBV28	TRBD1	NA	TRBJ1-3	CASSLGGTGSYSGNTIYF	TGTGCCAGCAGTTTAGGGGGGACAGGGAGTTACTCTGGAAACACCATATATTTT
TRBV10-3	NA	few	TRBJ1-3	CATEGAGGNSGNTIYF	TGTGCCACGGAAGGGGCGGGGGGAAACTCTGGAAACACCATATATTTT
TRBV5-5	NA	few	TRBJ2-7	CASSFLTSGEQYF	TGTGCCAGCAGCTTCCTGACGTCGGGGGAGCAGTACTTC
TRBV2	TRBD1	NA	TRBJ2-7	CASGDRLYEQYF	TGTGCCAGCGGGGACAGACTCTACGAGCAGTACTTC
TRBV5-5	NA	NA	TRBJ1-5	CASSLRQGSNQPQHF	TGTGCCAGCAGCTTGCGGCAGGGTAGCAATCAGCCCCAGCATTTT
TRBV27	NA	NA	TRBJ2-2	CASSLSRLTTGELFF	TGTGCCAGCAGTTTATCGCGGCTTACCACCGGGGAGCTGTTTTTT
TRBV6-2/TRBV6-3	TRBD1	NA	TRBJ2-5	CASSAFGDSNQETQYF	TGTGCCAGCAGCGCCTTCGGGGACAGCAACCAAGAGACCCAGTACTTC
TRBV2	TRBD2	NA	TRBJ2-2	CASSPEGLAGGGTGELFF	TGTGCCAGCAGTCCCGAGGGACTAGCGGGGGGCGGCACCGGGGAGCTGTTTTTT
TRBV3-1/TRBV3-2	TRBD2	once	TRBJ2-5	CASSLIGSGGLETQYF	TGTGCCAGCAGCCTGATAGGGAGCGGGGGGTTAGAGACCCAGTACTTC
TRBV4-2	TRBD1	NA	TRBJ1-1	CASSPPGGSTEAFF	TGTGCCAGCAGCCCCCCAGGGGGTAGCACTGAAGCTTTCTTT
TRBV7-9	NA	NA	TRBJ2-4	CASSTPLGENIQYF	TGTGCCAGCAGCACACCCCTCGGGGAAAACATTCAGTACTTC
TRBV5-4	TRBD2	NA	TRBJ2-1	CATSSGGAKGEQFF	TGTGCCACCTCGAGCGGGGGGGCAAAGGGGGAGCAGTTCTTC
TRBV6-1	TRBD1	NA	TRBJ1-1	CASSDGQGTMNTEAFF	TGTGCCAGCAGTGACGGACAGGGAACTATGAACACTGAAGCTTTCTTT
TRBV19	NA	NA	TRBJ2-2	CASQGRQAGELFF	TGTGCCAGTCAGGGGCGGCAAGCCGGGGAGCTGTTTTTT
TRBV27	TRBD1	NA	TRBJ2-7	CASGHGTAYEQYF	TGTGCCAGCGGTCACGGGACAGCCTACGAGCAGTACTTC
TRBV19	TRBD1	NA	TRBJ2-5	CASSSRDRGGGETQYF	TGTGCCAGTAGTTCCCGGGACAGGGGGGGTGGAGAGACCCAGTACTTC
TRBV6-4	TRBD1	NA	TRBJ2-7	CASPVLRQGPYEQYF	TGTGCCAGCCCAGTTCTCCGACAGGGTCCTTACGAGCAGTACTTC
TRBV29-1	NA	NA	TRBJ1-2	CSVAGDSYGYTF	TGCAGCGTTGCAGGGGATTCCTATGGCTACACCTTC
TRBV3-1/TRBV3-2	TRBD1	NA	TRBJ1-3	CASSQGQGLRNTIYF	TGTGCCAGCAGCCAAGGACAGGGGCTAAGAAACACCATATATTTT
TRBV4-1	NA	NA	TRBJ2-1	CASRGLPSYNEQFF	TGCGCCAGCAGGGGCTTACCCTCCTACAATGAGCAGTTCTTC
TRBV3-1/TRBV3-2	TRBD1	NA	TRBJ1-6	CASSQGPTGELSPLHF	TGTGCCAGCAGCCAAGGCCCTACAGGGGAGCTGTCACCCCTCCACTTT
TRBV6-1	TRBD2	NA	TRBJ2-1	CASSERLAGGPFF	TGTGCCAGCAGTGAAAGGTTAGCGGGGGGGCCCTTCTTC
TRBV11-2	TRBD1	NA	TRBJ2-7	CASSDRGRGATHEQYF	TGTGCCAGCAGCGACAGGGGGCGGGGGGCCACCCACGAGCAGTACTTC
TRBV30	NA	NA	TRBJ2-5	CAWSGQGAQYF	TGTGCCTGGAGTGGACAAGGCGCCCAGTACTTC
TRBV5-4	TRBD1	NA	TRBJ2-3	CASSLGTGVSTDTQYF	TGTGCCAGCAGCTTGGGGACAGGGGTGTCCACAGATACGCAGTATTTT
TRBV19	NA	NA	TRBJ1-4	CASSKQRTNEKLFF	TGTGCCAGTAGTAAGCAGCGAACTAATGAAAAACTGTTTTTT
TRBV4-3	NA	NA	TRBJ2-2	CASSQDGPPLANTGELFF	TGCGCCAGCAGCCAAGATGGACCACCACTAGCGAACACCGGGGAGCTGTTTTTT
TRBV4-1	TRBD1	NA	TRBJ2-2	CASSQAGQGITGELFF	TGCGCCAGCAGCCAAGCGGGACAGGGGATTACCGGGGAGCTGTTTTTT
TRBV7-8	TRBD1	NA	TRBJ1-2	CASSLKTGIGYTF	TGTGCCAGCAGCTTAAAGACAGGGATCGGCTACACCTTC
TRBV5-5	NA	NA	TRBJ1-5	CASSLTGIGLVNQPQHF	TGTGCCAGCAGCTTAACAGGGATAGGGTTGGTCAATCAGCCCCAGCATTTT
TRBV9	NA	NA	TRBJ2-3	CASSPGSSDTQYF	TGTGCCAGCAGCCCGGGGTCCTCAGATACGCAGTATTTT
TRBV27	TRBD2	NA	TRBJ2-1	CASSPGTSGSLDEQFF	TGTGCCAGCAGCCCGGGGACTAGCGGGAGCCTTGATGAGCAGTTCTTC
TRBV3-1/TRBV3-2	NA	NA	TRBJ2-2	CASSQPGGTGELFF	TGTGCCAGCAGCCAACCGGGTGGCACCGGGGAGCTGTTTTTT
TRBV28	TRBD1	NA	TRBJ2-7	CASPPPQGVMHEQYF	TGTGCCAGCCCGCCCCCCCAGGGGGTGATGCACGAGCAGTACTTC
TRBV18	TRBD1	once	TRBJ2-2	CASSPTGQGNTGELFF	TGTGCCAGCTCACCAACGGGACAGGGGAACACCGGGGAGCTGTTTTTT
TRBV4-3	NA	NA	TRBJ2-2	CASSYGTPPITGELFF	TGCGCCAGCAGCTACGGGACTCCACCTATCACCGGGGAGCTGTTTTTT
TRBV5-1	TRBD1	NA	TRBJ1-5	CASSSTGGGQPQHF	TGCGCCAGCAGCTCCACAGGGGGCGGTCAGCCCCAGCATTTT
TRBV7-7	TRBD2	NA	TRBJ2-5	CASSSTSGGLETQYF	TGTGCTAGCAGCTCCACCAGCGGGGGGTTGGAGACCCAGTACTTC
TRBV25-1	NA	NA	TRBJ2-5	CASSETRQTQETQYF	TGTGCCAGCAGTGAGACTCGACAGACACAAGAGACCCAGTACTTC
TRBV6-1	NA	NA	TRBJ1-6	CASSEDALGRGSYNSPLHF	TGTGCCAGCAGTGAAGATGCGCTTGGCAGGGGATCCTATAATTCACCCCTCCACTTT